These 13 T cell receptor beta chains were sequenced from one sample in a study of cytomegalovirus exposure and HLA in healthy donors. The study ran its PCR with 60 Vbeta and 13 Jbeta primers. TCRdb keeps only in-frame clones here, not all; method: immunoSEQ multiplex PCR. The specimen's table records more than 100,000 clones. The source material was PBMCs. Receptor source: a woman in her forties in good health and CMV-seronegative.

The rearrangement uses TRBV28 and TRBJ2-3; D perhaps matches TRBD1 (6 bases). The germline V gene encodes CDR1 MDHEN and CDR2 SYDVKM. The CDR3 is made up of 13 amino acids. V was cut by 6 bases and J by 4 bases, with 11 bases left in between. The CDR3, as DNA: TGTGCCAGCAGAACAGGGTTCGCAGATACGCAGTATTTT. Translation gives CASRTGFADTQYF.

The CDR3 sequence is CASRPPPGRSGELFF. As DNA, the CDR3 is TGTGCCAGCAGGCCACCCCCAGGGAGGTCCGGGGAGCTGTTTTTT. J is TRBJ2-2 and V is TRBV6-6, with D possibly being TRBD2 (6 bases). CDR1 and CDR2 from the germline V gene are MNHNY and SVGAGI (reference sequence). The CDR3 has 15 residues. Trimming removed 6 bases at V and 6 bases at J, with 17 bases between.

The rearrangement joins TRBV6-5 to TRBJ2-5; weak D call: TRBD2 (6 bases). Trimming took 0 bases from V and 3 from J, leaving 8 bases between them. CDR1 and CDR2 (germline): MNHEY, SVGAGI. The CDR3 is 14 residues long. CDR3 in DNA: TGTGCCAGCAGTTACTCGGGGGGAGAAGAGACCCAGTACTTC. Encoded protein: CASSYSGGEETQYF.

As concerns this clone: At one of its ends the junction is not consistent with the germline gene, which may arise from a read error. The chain links TRBV5-6 to TRBJ2-1, with a possible D match to TRBD2 (5 bases). Germline loops: CDR1 SGHDT, CDR2 YYEEEE. This CDR3 has 12 amino acids. As DNA, the CDR3 is TGTGCCAGCAGCTTGGGGATGAGGGAATGGGTCTTC. Translated: CASSLGMREWVF.

This rearrangement joins TRBV7-3 to TRBJ2-5, with 8 bases lining up with TRBD2. The CDR3 covers 14 residues. The trim removed 5 bases at V and 2 bases at J, leaving 4 bases unmatched. Germline CDR1 and CDR2: SGHTA and FQGTGA. CDR3 protein: CASSLGGGQETQYF. The CDR3 DNA reads TGTGCCAGCAGCCTCGGGGGGGGACAAGAGACCCAGTACTTC.

The chain employs TRBV11-2 and TRBJ2-7; 7 nucleotides line up with TRBD2. V lost 1 base and J lost 4; bases outside the gene matches: 7. This CDR3 region has 15 residues. CDR1 and CDR2 from the germline V gene are SGHAT and FQNNGV. The DNA of the CDR3 is TGTGCCAGCAGCTTAGTTTGGGAGCGGGGATACGAGCAGTACTTC. It translates to CASSLVWERGYEQYF.

V gene TRBV18 combines with J gene TRBJ2-2; 8 nucleotides align to TRBD1. V trimming: 3 bases; J trimming: 4 bases; junction bases outside the gene matches: 1. The CDR3 runs to 14 residues. Germline CDR1 KGHSH, CDR2 LQKENI. This CDR3 is CASSPTGGTGELFF. CDR3 sequence (DNA): TGTGCCAGCTCACCTACAGGGGGCACCGGGGAGCTGTTTTTT.

V usage is TRBV7-9 and J usage is TRBJ1-4; no clear D. The CDR3 loop spans 14 amino acids. The V and J ends lost 6 bases and 0 bases respectively, with 8 bases between them. Per germline, CDR1 SEHNR and CDR2 FQNEAQ (reference sequence). The CDR3 loop reads CASSPTATNEKLFF. The CDR3 DNA sequence: TGTGCCAGCAGTCCGACTGCAACTAATGAAAAACTGTTTTTT.

The rearrangement links TRBV6-5 to TRBJ1-5, with D hard to call. The CDR3 extends over 15 amino acids. CDR1 MNHEY and CDR2 SVGAGI come from the germline V gene. Between the trimmed V and J ends, which lost 2 bases and 6 bases, there was a span of 14 bases. The chain's CDR3 is CASSYRRGSGQPQHF. CDR3 DNA sequence: TGTGCCAGCAGTTACCGCCGGGGTTCTGGTCAGCCCCAGCATTTT.

This sequence joins TRBV29-1 and TRBJ1-2; 7 bases line up with TRBD1. Per the germline V gene, CDR1 is SQVTM and CDR2 is ANQGSEA. The CDR3 extends over 11 amino acids. Trimming at V came to 5 bases and at J to 9 bases, leaving 6 bases not matched to a gene. For the CDR3, the DNA is TGCAGCGTTTACGACAGGGATAGCTACACCTTC. Translation: CSVYDRDSYTF. The full variable domain, its missing parts supplied by reference TRBV29-1 and TRBJ1-2, is SAVISQKPSRDICQRGTSLTIQCQVDSQVTMMFWYRQQPGQSLTLIATANQGSEATYESGFVIDKFPISRPNLTFSTLTVSNMSPEDSSIYLCSVYDRDSYTFGSGTRLTVV.

The V call is TRBV6-6, the J call TRBJ1-5; D is perhaps TRBD1 (5 bases). The germline gives CDR1 MNHNY, CDR2 SVGAGI (reference sequence). CDR3 length: 14 residues. The V end lost 5 bases, the J end lost 0 bases, and 8 bases lay between the germline ends. The CDR3 sequence: CASSAGPSNQPQHF. CDR3 nucleotides: TGTGCCAGCAGTGCAGGGCCTAGCAATCAGCCCCAGCATTTT.

V and J are TRBV21-1 and TRBJ2-3; whether TRBD1, the table's D call, matches the DNA was not checked. TRBV21-1 is classified as a pseudogene. CDR3 size: 17 residues. The CDR3 spells CASSKYWGRGVDDTQYF. The CDR3 coding sequence is TGTGCCAGCAGCAAATATTGGGGCAGGGGCGTCGATGATACGCAGTATTTT.

The chain employs TRBV14 and TRBJ1-2; D unclear. Trimming took off 1 base at V and 5 bases at J, with 5 bases between the two ends. From germline, CDR1 is SGHDN and CDR2 FVKESK. This CDR3 is 12 amino acids long. Here the CDR3 reads CASSQGRYGYTF. CDR3 nucleotide sequence: TGTGCCAGCAGCCAAGGGAGATATGGCTACACCTTC. Supplemented by reference TRBV14 and TRBJ1-2, the full variable domain reads EAGVTQFPSHSVIEKGQTVTLRCDPISGHDNLYWYRRVMGKEIKFLLHFVKESKQDESGMPNNRFLAERTGGTYSTLKVQPAELEDSGVYFCASSQGRYGYTFGSGTRLTVV.